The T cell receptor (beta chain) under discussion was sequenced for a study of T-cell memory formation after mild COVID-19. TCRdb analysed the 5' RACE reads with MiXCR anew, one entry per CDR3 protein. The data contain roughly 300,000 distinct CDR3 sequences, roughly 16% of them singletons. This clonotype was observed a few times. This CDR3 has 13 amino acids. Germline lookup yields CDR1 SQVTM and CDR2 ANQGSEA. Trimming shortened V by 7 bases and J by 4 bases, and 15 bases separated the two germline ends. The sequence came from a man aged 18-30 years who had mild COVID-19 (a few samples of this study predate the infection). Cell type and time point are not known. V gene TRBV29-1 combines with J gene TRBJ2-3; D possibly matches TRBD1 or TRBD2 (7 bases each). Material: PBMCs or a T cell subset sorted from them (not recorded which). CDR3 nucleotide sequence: TGCAGCGACGACAGGGAGGGCCCAGATACGCAGTATTTT. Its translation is CSDDREGPDTQYF.